The source of this T cell receptor beta chain is a study of blood T cells in healthy people across ages. Findings of the study overall: It was not known whether donors were CMV positive (a possible confounder of expanded clonotype changes).

The CDR3 is 14 residues long. Germline CDR1 reads DFQATT; CDR2 reads SNEGSKA (reference sequence). Trimming stripped 7 bases from V and 0 bases from J, with 16 bases between. It was with a sample-barcoded 5' primer and a J-beta primer mix that a second PCR of roughly 7 to 12 cycles was run. TCRdb processed the 5' RACE reads anew with MiXCR; each CDR3 protein has one entry. The sample consists of about 1,800,000 distinct CDR3 sequences, roughly 27% of them appearing once. Concerning this clonotype: What it recognizes is unknown.

The chain employs TRBV20-1 and TRBJ2-7; D unresolved. The sequence was collected from a woman between 25 and 40 years old in good health. Sequencing used blood. The CDR3 sequence: CSVVEEMVSYEQYF. The DNA for the CDR3 is TGCAGTGTAGTAGAGGAGATGGTCTCCTACGAGCAGTACTTC.